What follows describes a single TCR beta chain. Its matching antigen is unknown. These data are taken from a study of T-cell memory formation after mild COVID-19. TCRdb redid the calling of the 5' RACE reads with MiXCR, one entry per CDR3 protein. Of a few hundred thousand distinct CDR3 sequences detected, about 20% appear once; the ten largest clones hold around 9.2%. The study, taken as a whole, reports: CD4/CD8 balance characterized clones contracting day 15 to 85, and CD4+ skew characterized later expanders.

Trimming stripped 3 bases from V and 2 bases from J, with 10 bases between. This CDR3 spans 14 amino acids. CDR1 and CDR2 (germline): LNHDA, SQIVND (reference sequence). This TCR derives from an adult woman who had mild COVID-19 (a few samples of this study predate the infection). Cell type and time point are not known. The chain carries TRBV19 and TRBJ2-5; possible D gene TRBD1, 5 bases. The sample comprised PBMCs or a T cell subset sorted from them (not recorded which). The CDR3 protein is CASSIGREQETQYF. In nucleotides, the CDR3 is TGTGCCAGTAGTATCGGCAGGGAACAAGAGACCCAGTACTTC. Based on the CDR3 plus reference TRBV19 and TRBJ2-5, the full variable domain is DGGITQSPKYLFRKEGQNVTLSCEQNLNHDAMYWYRQDPGQGLRLIYYSQIVNDFQKGDIAEGYSVSREKKESFPLTVTSAQKNPTAFYLCASSIGREQETQYFGPGTRLLVL.